This entry lists 3 T cell receptor beta chains sequenced from one sample in a study of beta chain features in type 1 diabetes (dated by TCRdb to about 2018). The library was generated by the immunoSEQ multiplex PCR assay. The entire isolated RNA was reverse transcribed using the High Capacity cDNA Reverse Transcription Kit, and thus expressed TCRB transcripts were sequenced. Held by TCRdb, this immuneACCESS table contains in-frame sequences only and omits some clones. Under half of the omission traces to an unresolved V gene where checked; the cause of the rest is unknown. The sample includes roughly 14,000 clones, with roughly two fifths observed a single time. 0.4% to 0.6% of the sample comes from the top ten. The specimen was stem cell memory CD4+ T cells from blood. The label giving this sample's cell subset or site can be read as: stem cell-like memory CD4+ T cells. These receptors were obtained from a woman between 40 and 55 years old in good health.

This rearrangement joins TRBV5-6 to TRBJ1-5; D is perhaps TRBD1 (5 bases). The CDR3 totals 15 residues. CDR1 SGHDT and CDR2 YYEEEE come from the germline V gene. V gave up 1 base and J gave up 4 bases, with 12 bases separating them. CDR3 bases: TGTGCCAGCAGCTTGTCGGGGGTGGGGAATCAGCCCCAGCATTTT. Translating it yields CASSLSGVGNQPQHF. Full variable domain (outside the CDR3, taken from reference TRBV5-6 and TRBJ1-5): DAGVTQSPTHLIKTRGQQVTLRCSPKSGHDTVSWYQQALGQGPQFIFQYYEEEERQRGNFPDRFSGHQFPNYSSELNVNALLLGDSALYLCASSLSGVGNQPQHFGDGTRLSIL.

The chain joins TRBV6-4 to TRBJ1-1; TRBD1 matches 7 bases. The CDR3 contains 14 residues. Looked up from germline, CDR1 is MRHNA and CDR2 is SNTAGT. The V and J ends lost 5 bases and 7 bases, in that order; junction bases with no gene match: 10. CDR3 protein: CASSREAGGVEAFF. Here the CDR3 DNA reads TGTGCCAGCAGTCGTGAAGCAGGGGGAGTTGAAGCTTTCTTT.

The chain has TRBV9 and TRBJ2-1, with TRBD2 matching 11 bases. The V gene's germline CDR1 is SGDLS and CDR2 YYNGEE. Losses at the gene ends were 2 bases for V and 3 bases for J; bases not matched to a gene: 7. The CDR3 runs to 17 residues. CDR3 protein: CASSVTTGTSGYNEQFF. For the CDR3, the DNA is TGTGCCAGCAGCGTGACGACCGGGACTAGCGGCTACAATGAGCAGTTCTTC.